These 19 T cell receptor beta chains were sequenced from one sample in a study of T cell responses to AZD1222 COVID-19 vaccine. Assay used: immunoSEQ multiplex PCR; TCRdb lists only in-frame clones, some missing. The data show 150,000 or so clones, with 88% seen just once and more than 2% held by the top ten. Sequenced material: peripheral blood, taken on day 0 of AZD1222 vaccination. Receptors originate from an adult in good health.

This clone was recorded once. V is TRBV11-2 and J is TRBJ2-5; a possible D gene is TRBD2 (5 bases). The CDR3 sequence is 17 residues long. V was cut by 1 base and J by 1 base, with 16 bases left in between. Germline values: CDR1 SGHAT, CDR2 FQNNGV. CDR3 amino acids: CASSLGDRSGLQETQYF. DNA of the CDR3: TGTGCCAGCAGCTTAGGGGATCGGTCCGGACTCCAAGAGACCCAGTACTTC.

The chain couples TRBV6-5 to TRBJ2-1, with TRBD2 matching over 9 bases. The CDR3 runs to 15 residues. V dropped 6 bases and J dropped 6; count of bases not matched to a gene: 9. Looked up from germline, CDR1 is MNHEY and CDR2 is SVGAGI. In DNA, the CDR3 is TGTGCCAGCAGCCACAATAGCGGGAGTTTCAATGAGCAGTTCTTC. Its translation is CASSHNSGSFNEQFF.

The chain is built from TRBV6-2 or TRBV6-3 and TRBJ1-5; D gene unclear. The CDR3 has 14 amino acids. Germline loops: CDR1 MNHEY, CDR2 SVGEGT. Trimming took off 4 bases at V and 4 bases at J, with 11 bases between the two ends. Written as DNA, the CDR3 is TGTGCCAGCAGTTTAACGGCGGGGAATCAGCCCCAGCATTTT. Translation: CASSLTAGNQPQHF.

V is TRBV7-9 and J is TRBJ1-6; possible D gene TRBD1, 5 bases. This CDR3 is 14 amino acids long. V was trimmed by 7 bases and J by 10 bases, leaving 17 bases between them. Per the germline V gene, CDR1 is SEHNR and CDR2 is FQNEAQ (reference sequence). The CDR3 loop is CASTWGRSESPLHF. In nucleotides, the CDR3 is TGTGCCAGCACCTGGGGCCGGTCTGAATCACCCCTCCACTTT.

This chain connects TRBV6-1 to TRBJ2-3, with D unclear. The V gene lost 2 bases and the J gene lost 14 bases, with 23 bases spanning the gap. Germline assignment: CDR1 MNHNS and CDR2 SASEGT. The CDR3 is 15 amino acids. The CDR3 protein is CASSEIPYPPALGYF. CDR3 nucleotide sequence: TGTGCCAGCAGTGAAATTCCCTATCCGCCCGCTCTAGGGTATTTT.

The V gene is TRBV5-1, the J gene TRBJ2-2; TRBD1 aligns across 8 bases. Losses at the gene ends were 0 bases for V and 5 bases for J; bases not matched to a gene: 3. The CDR3 is made up of 15 amino acids. Germline V lookup: CDR1 SGHRS, CDR2 YFSETQ. The CDR3 coding sequence is TGCGCCAGCAGCTTGGGGACAGGGACGACCGGGGAGCTGTTTTTT. Translation gives CASSLGTGTTGELFF.

The gene calls are TRBV10-3 and TRBJ1-2, with a weak D call TRBD1 (6 bases). Trimming took 0 bases from V and 4 from J, leaving 15 bases between them. CDR3 length equals 16 residues. Germline assignment: CDR1 ENHRY and CDR2 SYGVKD. The CDR3 DNA reads TGTGCCATCAGTGAGTCGGAAACAGGGTGGGCCTATGGCTACACCTTC. Its protein is CAISESETGWAYGYTF.

The gene calls are TRBV6-5 and TRBJ1-6, with 8 positions matching TRBD1. The CDR3 totals 14 residues. Unmatched junction bases numbered 7, after V lost 6 bases and J lost 9 bases. Looked up from germline, CDR1 is MNHEY and CDR2 is SVGAGI. The chain's CDR3 is CASRRDRGGSPLHF. The CDR3 coding sequence is TGTGCCAGCAGACGCGACAGGGGCGGTTCACCCCTCCACTTT.

This sequence joins TRBV28 and TRBJ2-7, with D perhaps matching TRBD1 (6 bases). Germline V gene data show CDR1 as MDHEN and CDR2 as SYDVKM. The CDR3 contains 15 residues. The ends were cut back, 1 base at V and 2 bases at J, with 12 bases in the middle. CDR3: CASSLYGQITYEQYF. As DNA, the CDR3 is TGTGCCAGCAGTTTATATGGACAGATAACCTACGAGCAGTACTTC.

CDR3 protein: CASSTDRGNQPQHF. The CDR3, as DNA: TGTGCCAGCAGTACGGACAGGGGGAATCAGCCCCAGCATTTT. The V gene is TRBV28, the J gene TRBJ1-5, with 10 bases aligning to TRBD1. The CDR3 length is 14 residues. Losses at the gene ends were 5 bases for V and 4 bases for J; bases not matched to a gene: 2. The germline V gene encodes CDR1 MDHEN and CDR2 SYDVKM.

The chain recombines TRBV28 with TRBJ2-2; D is perhaps TRBD2 (6 bases). The CDR3 is made up of 15 amino acids. The germline V gene encodes CDR1 MDHEN and CDR2 SYDVKM. V was shortened by 5 bases and J by 1 base, with 11 bases between the two germline ends. The CDR3, as DNA: TGTGCCAGCAGTGCCGGGGGACTGAACACCGGGGAGCTGTTTTTT. Amino acid sequence: CASSAGGLNTGELFF.

The chain links TRBV6-2 or TRBV6-3 to TRBJ1-2; D gene unclear. V dropped 4 bases and J dropped 8 bases, with 11 bases sitting between them. CDR1 is MNHEY and CDR2 is SVGEGT in the germline V gene. This CDR3 contains 12 residues. This CDR3 is CASSLEVSGYTF. The CDR3 DNA follows: TGTGCCAGCAGTTTAGAGGTTTCCGGCTACACCTTC.

V usage is TRBV28 and J usage is TRBJ1-6; TRBD1 aligns across 11 bases. Germline V lookup: CDR1 MDHEN, CDR2 SYDVKM. J was trimmed by 6 bases and V by 6 bases; bases with no gene match: 10. This CDR3 has 17 residues. The chain's CDR3 is CASRPGGGQGANSPLHF. In nucleotides, the CDR3 is TGTGCCAGCAGGCCTGGGGGAGGACAGGGGGCTAATTCACCCCTCCACTTT.

The DNA for the CDR3 is TGTGCCAGCAGCTGGCGGGGTGGCGGGACACCCACAGATACGCAGTATTTT. It yields the protein CASSWRGGGTPTDTQYF. This rearrangement joins TRBV7-3 to TRBJ2-3, with D perhaps assigned TRBD1 or TRBD2 (6 bases each). This CDR3 is built from 17 residues. Trimming stripped 4 bases from V and 2 bases from J, with 19 bases between. The germline CDR1 and CDR2 sequences are SGHTA and FQGTGA.

The chain employs TRBV12-3 or TRBV12-4 and TRBJ2-5; 8 bases are shared with TRBD2. V shed 5 bases, J shed 3 bases, and the junction held 2 bases outside the gene matches. This CDR3 is built from 13 residues. The CDR3 loop is CASSLGLEETQYF. DNA of the CDR3: TGTGCCAGCAGTCTGGGACTAGAAGAGACCCAGTACTTC.

The chain has TRBV19 and TRBJ1-5; weak D call: TRBD1 (6 bases). Germline assignment: CDR1 LNHDA and CDR2 SQIVND (reference sequence). V was pared by 3 bases and J by 6 bases, with 15 bases between. The CDR3 runs to 15 residues. CDR3 DNA sequence: TGTGCCAGTAGTATTTTGGACAGTTCACGTCAGCCCCAGCATTTT. The encoded protein is CASSILDSSRQPQHF.

The chain is built from TRBV27 and TRBJ1-5; 9 bases agree with TRBD1. Germline values: CDR1 MNHEY, CDR2 SMNVEV (reference sequence). The CDR3 contains 16 residues. V was clipped by 6 bases and J by 5 bases; unmatched bases: 11. The CDR3 DNA reads as TGTGCCAGCAGACACCTCGCCGGGACAGGGTATCAGCCCCAGCATTTT. As protein: CASRHLAGTGYQPQHF.

The chain combines TRBV30 with TRBJ1-2; D perhaps matches TRBD1 (5 bases). The CDR3 loop spans 13 amino acids. Germline V gene lookup returns CDR1 GTSNPN and CDR2 SVGIG (reference sequence). V was shortened by 0 bases and J by 8 bases, with 13 bases between the two germline ends. The CDR3 loop reads CAWSVDRGAGYTF. DNA of the CDR3: TGTGCCTGGAGTGTCGACAGAGGGGCGGGCTACACCTTC. The full variable domain, in which reference TRBV30 and TRBJ1-2 provide the parts outside the CDR3, is SQTIHQWPATLVQPVGSPLSLECTVEGTSNPNLYWYRQAAGRGLQLLFYSVGIGQISSEVPQNLSASRPQDRQFILSSKKLLLSDSGFYLCAWSVDRGAGYTFGSGTRLTVV.

The chain employs TRBV7-2 and TRBJ2-7; tentative D call: TRBD2 (6 bases). CDR3 size: 15 residues. Trimming shortened V by 5 bases and J by 6 bases, and 20 bases separated the two germline ends. CDR1 and CDR2 (germline): SGHTA, FQGNSA. The CDR3 reads CASSPSFGSGSEQYF. The CDR3, as DNA: TGTGCCAGCAGCCCCTCGTTCGGTAGCGGCAGCGAGCAGTACTTC.